This TCR beta chain was sequenced in a study of cytomegalovirus exposure and HLA in healthy donors. This clone was picked up one time. V was cut by 4 bases and J by 0 bases, with 6 bases left in between. CDR1 is ENHRY and CDR2 is SYGVKD in the germline V gene. This CDR3 has 13 amino acids. Vbeta (60) and Jbeta (13) primers were used in the PCR. Clones were read by immunoSEQ multiplex PCR, and TCRdb kept only the in-frame ones, dropping some. The sample shows 200,000 to 250,000 clones, more than 65% of them seen only once. The gene calls are TRBV10-3 and TRBJ1-1; no clear D gene. The origin of this receptor is a woman aged 25 to 39 in good health and CMV-seronegative. Sequencing was performed on PBMCs. The CDR3 nucleotides read TGTGCCATCAGTGTCGAGTTGAACACTGAAGCTTTCTTT. Residues: CAISVELNTEAFF.